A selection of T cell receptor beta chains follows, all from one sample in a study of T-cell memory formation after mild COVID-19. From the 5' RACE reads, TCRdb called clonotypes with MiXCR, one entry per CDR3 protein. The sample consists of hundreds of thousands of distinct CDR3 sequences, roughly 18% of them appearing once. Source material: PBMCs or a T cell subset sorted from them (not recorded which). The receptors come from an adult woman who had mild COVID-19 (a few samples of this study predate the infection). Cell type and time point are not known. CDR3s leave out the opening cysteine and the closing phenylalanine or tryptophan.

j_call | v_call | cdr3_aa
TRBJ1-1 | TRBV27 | ASSLSGGFNTEAF
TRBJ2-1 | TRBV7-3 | ASSLSREDLYNEQF
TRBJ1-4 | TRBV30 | AWNPGMVRDEKLF
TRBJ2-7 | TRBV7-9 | ASSLAGALYEQY
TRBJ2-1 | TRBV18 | ASSRGTSAVREQF
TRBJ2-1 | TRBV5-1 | ASSLEQGGSPF
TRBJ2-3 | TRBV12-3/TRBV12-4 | ASSSTRLSTDTQY
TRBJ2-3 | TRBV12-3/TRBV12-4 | ASSLGRRGKDTQY
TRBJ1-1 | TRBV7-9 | ASSLITSNTEAF
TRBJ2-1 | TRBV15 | ATSRPRTGSVYNEQF
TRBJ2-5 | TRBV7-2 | ASSFTSYETQY
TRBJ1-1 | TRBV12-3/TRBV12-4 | ASSPVTPRWTEAF
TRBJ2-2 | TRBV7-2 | ASSTPGLAGGPGNTGELF
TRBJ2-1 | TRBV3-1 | ASSWGQVNEQF
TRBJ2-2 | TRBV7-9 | ASKAGEVGELF
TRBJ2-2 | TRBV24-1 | ATSATNTGELF
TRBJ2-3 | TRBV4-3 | ASSQDKPDTQY
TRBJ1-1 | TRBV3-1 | ASSLTTVSNTEAF
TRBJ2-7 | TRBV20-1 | SARDDSVYEQY
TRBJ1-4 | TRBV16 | ASSRNRAGEKLF
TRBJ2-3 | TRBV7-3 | ASSLNLGSATDTQY
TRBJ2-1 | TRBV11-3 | ASSQDPYNEQF
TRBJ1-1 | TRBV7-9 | ASSFQGAGTEAF
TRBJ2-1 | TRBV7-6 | ASSLVSGDSYNEQF
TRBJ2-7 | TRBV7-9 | ASSSRVQEQY
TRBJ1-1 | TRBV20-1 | SARRQVMNTEAF
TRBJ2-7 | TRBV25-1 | ASSGERDSSSYEQY